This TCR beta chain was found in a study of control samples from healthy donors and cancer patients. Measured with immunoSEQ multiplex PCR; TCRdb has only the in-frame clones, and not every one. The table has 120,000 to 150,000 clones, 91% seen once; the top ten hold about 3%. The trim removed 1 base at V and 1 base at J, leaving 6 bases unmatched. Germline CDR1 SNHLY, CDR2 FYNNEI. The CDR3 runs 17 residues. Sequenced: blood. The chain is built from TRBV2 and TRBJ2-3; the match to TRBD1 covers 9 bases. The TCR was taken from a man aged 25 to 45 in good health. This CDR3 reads CASSEGGTGWGTDTQYF. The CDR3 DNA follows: TGTGCCAGCAGTGAAGGCGGGACAGGGTGGGGCACAGATACGCAGTATTTT.